Detailed here is one T cell receptor (beta chain). The protocol was immunoSEQ multiplex PCR, while the TCRdb copy is restricted to in-frame clones and leaves out a portion. The sample lists around 100,000 clones, 70% to 90% occurring once. This CDR3 region has 18 residues. Germline V lookup: CDR1 SNHLY, CDR2 FYNNEI. The V and J ends lost 0 bases and 7 bases, in that order; junction bases with no gene match: 8. The sample is drawn from a study of T cell responses to AZD1222 COVID-19 vaccine. The chain combines TRBV2 with TRBJ2-1; TRBD2 matches at 14 bases. Sequencing was performed on peripheral blood, taken on day 0 of AZD1222 vaccination. The TCR comes from an adult in good health. In DNA, the CDR3 is TGTGCCAGCAGTGAAGCGCTTCGTGGGACTAGCGGGGGAAATGAGCAGTTCTTC. This gives the protein CASSEALRGTSGGNEQFF.